This passage covers 10 T cell receptor beta chains from one sample sequenced in a study of blood T cell repertoires in COVID-19. Repertoires were generated with immunoSEQ multiplex PCR, while TCRdb's copy carries only in-frame clones and drops some. The table has some 260,000 clones, approximately 89% seen once. What was sequenced was peripheral blood. Source of these receptors: a woman in her sixties or seventies with COVID-19, enrolled during active disease.

The chain carries TRBV19 and TRBJ1-2, with 8 nucleotides matching TRBD1. The trim removed 6 bases at V and 1 base at J, leaving 4 bases unmatched. Germline CDR1 is LNHDA and CDR2 is SQIVND (reference sequence). The CDR3 sequence is 14 residues long. CDR3 DNA: TGTGCCAGTAGCGGACAGGGCTATAACTATGGCTACACCTTC. It encodes CASSGQGYNYGYTF.

The J gene is TRBJ1-3, the V gene TRBV11-2; perhaps TRBD1 as D (5 bases). Trimming removed 4 bases from V and 2 bases from J, with 12 bases in between. This CDR3 is 15 amino acids long. Germline V lookup: CDR1 SGHAT, CDR2 FQNNGV. The CDR3 nucleotides are TGTGCCAGCAGCTACGGGGGGACGGCTGGAAACACCATATATTTT. It specifies CASSYGGTAGNTIYF. The complete variable domain, with remaining parts taken from reference TRBV11-2 and TRBJ1-3, reads EAGVAQSPRYKIIEKRQSVAFWCNPISGHATLYWYQQILGQGPKLLIQFQNNGVVDDSQLPKDRFSAERLKGVDSTLKIQPAKLEDSAVYLCASSYGGTAGNTIYFGEGSWLTVV.

The CDR3 here is CASSQQEGYEQFF. CDR3 nucleotide sequence: TGTGCCAGCAGTCAACAGGAAGGATATGAGCAGTTCTTC. This chain joins TRBV12-3 or TRBV12-4 and TRBJ2-1; D possibly corresponds to TRBD1 (5 bases). The CDR3 extends over 13 amino acids. The V and J ends lost 5 bases and 8 bases respectively, with 13 bases between them.

This clone was counted only a few times. The rearrangement joins TRBV6-2 or TRBV6-3 to TRBJ1-1; D is possibly TRBD1 (6 bases). The V end lost 2 bases, the J end lost 4 bases, and 14 bases lay between the germline ends. The CDR3 spans 15 residues. From germline, CDR1 is MNHEY and CDR2 SVGEGT. The CDR3 DNA is TGTGCCAGCAGTTACGCCACAGGGTTGAGCACTGAAGCTTTCTTT. Its protein product is CASSYATGLSTEAFF.

The chain links TRBV5-8 to TRBJ2-7; tentatively, D is TRBD2 (6 bases). Per germline, CDR1 SGHTS and CDR2 YDEGEE. Trimming removed 2 bases at V and 2 bases at J, with 11 bases between. The CDR3 covers 14 residues. CDR3 amino acids: CASSFGTFTYEQYF. CDR3 DNA: TGTGCCAGCAGCTTTGGGACTTTTACCTACGAGCAGTACTTC.

The chain uses TRBV7-9 and TRBJ2-2, with D possibly TRBD2 on 6 matching bases. The CDR3 consists of 15 residues. Germline CDR1 and CDR2: SEHNR and FQNEAQ (reference sequence). V was clipped by 0 bases and J by 7 bases, with 12 bases between them. CDR3 nucleotides: TGTGCCAGCAGCTTAGCTAGCGGTAAAGTCGGGGAGCTGTTTTTT. Protein sequence: CASSLASGKVGELFF.

The chain links TRBV10-1 to TRBJ2-7, with TRBD2 matching over 8 bases. Germline V gives CDR1 WNHNN, CDR2 SYGVQD (reference sequence). There are 17 residues in the CDR3. Germline trimming cut 10 bases from V and 0 bases from J; bases unmatched to any gene: 17. As DNA, the CDR3 is TGCGCCACCAGAAAAGGGTTAGCGGGACCTAGCTCCTACGAGCAGTACTTC. This encodes CATRKGLAGPSSYEQYF.

The gene calls are TRBV11-3 and TRBJ2-5; D perhaps matches TRBD1 (5 bases). The V end was cut by 5 bases, the J end by 1 base, with 14 bases between. Germline CDR1 and CDR2: SGHNT and YENEEA. CDR3 length: 15 amino acids. The CDR3 DNA reads as TGTGCCAGCAGCCAAAGGTCAGGGCCCCAAGAGACCCAGTACTTC. Protein sequence: CASSQRSGPQETQYF.

The rearrangement uses TRBV7-9 and TRBJ2-7, with 9 nucleotides matching TRBD2. J gave up 2 bases and V 5 bases, and 13 bases lay outside the gene matches. This CDR3 has 17 amino acids. Germline-derived CDR1 and CDR2 are SEHNR and FQNEAQ (reference sequence). Here the CDR3 reads CASSPLEASGKAYEQYF. The DNA of the CDR3 is TGTGCCAGCAGCCCATTAGAGGCTAGCGGGAAAGCCTACGAGCAGTACTTC. The full variable domain, its missing parts supplied by reference TRBV7-9 and TRBJ2-7, is DTGVSQNPRHKITKRGQNVTFRCDPISEHNRLYWYRQTLGQGPEFLTYFQNEAQLEKSRLLSDRFSAERPKGSFSTLEIQRTEQGDSAMYLCASSPLEASGKAYEQYFGPGTRLTVT.

This sequence joins TRBV5-1 and TRBJ2-6; 7 nucleotides agree with TRBD1. The germline V gene has CDR1 SGHRS and CDR2 YFSETQ. The CDR3 runs 17 residues. Trimming cost V 3 bases and J 1 base; bases outside gene matches: 7. For the CDR3, the DNA is TGCGCCAGCAGCTACAGGGGTATTGGGTCTGGGGCCAACGTCCTGACTTTC. Translating it yields CASSYRGIGSGANVLTF.